This is a list of T cell receptor beta chains from one sample in a study of PD-L1 blockade in urothelial cancer. Sequencing was performed with immunoSEQ multiplex PCR; in TCRdb, only in-frame clones are kept and a portion is missing. The data show over 14,000 clones, approximately 87% seen once. The source material was PBMCs, sampled around atezolizumab (anti-PD-L1) treatment. The receptors come from a man aged 65 to 85 with urothelial cancer. The CDR3 runs from the conserved cysteine through the conserved F or W. D genes are given only for firm matches. Clone size is not always given. Where it is, it says once, few, many or a class for expanded clones.

TRBD1 | - | TRBJ2-2 | 17 | TRBV9 | TGTGCCAGCAGCGCTCTTAGGGACAGGGGGCACACCGGGGAGCTGTTTTTT | CASSALRDRGHTGELFF
- | - | TRBJ1-1 | 13 | TRBV5-4 | TGTGCCAGCAGCTCCCTTATGGCCAGTGAAGCTTTCTTT | CASSSLMASEAFF
TRBD1 | - | TRBJ1-2 | 13 | TRBV5-1 | TGCGCCAGCAGTTTAGACAGGGTAGGAGGCTACACCTTC | CASSLDRVGGYTF
TRBD2 | - | TRBJ2-7 | 13 | TRBV10-3 | TGTGCCATTCGCGGGGGGCCAGGTTACGAGCAGTACTTC | CAIRGGPGYEQYF
- | - | TRBJ1-1 | 14 | TRBV2 | TGTGCCAGCAGTCCTGGACAGAGTGAAACTGAAGCTTTCTTT | CASSPGQSETEAFF
TRBD2 | - | TRBJ2-1 | 14 | TRBV19 | TGTGCCAGTAGGACTAGCGGCTCCTACAATGAGCAGTTCTTC | CASRTSGSYNEQFF
TRBD1 | - | TRBJ2-1 | 16 | TRBV10-1 | TGCGCCAGCAGTGATACCGGGACAGCGAACATCAATGAGCAGTTCTTC | CASSDTGTANINEQFF
- | - | TRBJ1-4 | 14 | TRBV27 | TGTGCCAGCAGCACAGGGCTGGCTAATGAAAAACTGTTTTTT | CASSTGLANEKLFF
- | - | TRBJ1-4 | 15 | TRBV27 | TGTGCCAGCAGGATGGGAGTTGCAACTAATGAAAAACTGTTTTTT | CASRMGVATNEKLFF
TRBD1 | - | TRBJ1-2 | 17 | TRBV28 | TGTGCCAGCAGTTTCCCCTCGGACAGGGGGGGTAACTATGGCTACACCTTC | CASSFPSDRGGNYGYTF
TRBD2 | - | TRBJ2-1 | 16 | TRBV6-5 | TGTGCCAGCAGTTACGCTAGGAGCGGGGTTTACAATGAGCAGTTCTTC | CASSYARSGVYNEQFF
- | few | TRBJ2-3 | 20 | TRBV14 | TGTGCCAGCAGCCAAGGAGGAGGGACGGAACTCAACCCGTACACAGATACGCAGTATTTT | CASSQGGGTELNPYTDTQYF